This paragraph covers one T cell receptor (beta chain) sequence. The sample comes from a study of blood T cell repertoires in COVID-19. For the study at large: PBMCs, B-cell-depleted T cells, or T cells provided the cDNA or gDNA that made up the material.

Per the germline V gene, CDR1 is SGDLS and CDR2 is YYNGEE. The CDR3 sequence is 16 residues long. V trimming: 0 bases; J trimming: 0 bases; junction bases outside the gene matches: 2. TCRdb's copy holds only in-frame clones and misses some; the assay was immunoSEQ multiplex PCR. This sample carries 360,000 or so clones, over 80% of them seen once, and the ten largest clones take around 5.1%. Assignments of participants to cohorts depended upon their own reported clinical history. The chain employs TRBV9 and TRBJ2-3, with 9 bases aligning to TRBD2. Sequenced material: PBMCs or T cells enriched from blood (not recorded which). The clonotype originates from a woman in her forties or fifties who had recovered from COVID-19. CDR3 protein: CASSVASGVSTDTQYF. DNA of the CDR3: TGTGCCAGCAGCGTAGCTAGCGGGGTGAGCACAGATACGCAGTATTTT.